The present TCR beta chain was sequenced within a study of graft-versus-host responses after intestinal transplantation. About the research overall: In this cohort, recipients had multivisceral, liver-intestinal, or isolated intestinal transplants. Induction with anti-thymocyte globulin, then tacrolimus and steroids for about 3 years, was given to all recipients.

Points from the study as a whole: Some patients had graft-donor T cell macrochimerism. In their allografts, the ratios of graft-versus-host to host-versus-graft T cell clones were high. After transplant, early declines in HvG clones were associated with peak levels of circulating GvH clones.

Germline CDR1 is MNHEY and CDR2 is SVGAGI. CDR3 length: 15 residues. Trimming removed 6 bases from V and 5 bases from J; junction bases left unmatched: 11. For this clone: The target antigen is unknown.

The method was immunoSEQ multiplex PCR; TCRdb's version includes in-frame clones alone and lacks a portion of them. The sample shows 30,000 to 50,000 clones, 90% to 95% of them seen only once. The source of this sequence is a human donor who was the organ donor for an intestinal transplant. The chain uses TRBV6-5 and TRBJ2-5; 8 bases fit TRBD2. Specimen: unstimulated CD8+ T cells sorted from spleen or lymph node cells, collected before transplant. The chain's CDR3 is CASSLLSGGVETQYF. For the CDR3, the DNA is TGTGCCAGCAGCCTCCTCAGCGGGGGCGTTGAGACCCAGTACTTC.